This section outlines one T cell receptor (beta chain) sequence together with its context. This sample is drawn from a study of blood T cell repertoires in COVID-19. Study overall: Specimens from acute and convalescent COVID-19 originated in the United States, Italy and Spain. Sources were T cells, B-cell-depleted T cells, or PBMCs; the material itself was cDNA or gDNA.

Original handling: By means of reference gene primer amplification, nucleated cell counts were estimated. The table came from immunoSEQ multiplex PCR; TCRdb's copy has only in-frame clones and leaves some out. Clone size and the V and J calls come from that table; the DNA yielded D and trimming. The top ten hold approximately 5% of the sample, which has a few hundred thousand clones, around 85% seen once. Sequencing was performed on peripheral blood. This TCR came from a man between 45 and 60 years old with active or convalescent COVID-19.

CDR3: CASSHLAGESYEQYF. The CDR3 coding sequence is TGTGCCAGCAGCCACCTAGCGGGAGAATCTTACGAGCAGTACTTC. The chain is built from TRBV2 and TRBJ2-7, with 10 bases identical to TRBD2. The V gene's germline CDR1 is SNHLY and CDR2 FYNNEI. The CDR3 loop spans 15 amino acids. V shed 6 bases, J shed 4 bases, and the junction held 9 bases outside the gene matches.